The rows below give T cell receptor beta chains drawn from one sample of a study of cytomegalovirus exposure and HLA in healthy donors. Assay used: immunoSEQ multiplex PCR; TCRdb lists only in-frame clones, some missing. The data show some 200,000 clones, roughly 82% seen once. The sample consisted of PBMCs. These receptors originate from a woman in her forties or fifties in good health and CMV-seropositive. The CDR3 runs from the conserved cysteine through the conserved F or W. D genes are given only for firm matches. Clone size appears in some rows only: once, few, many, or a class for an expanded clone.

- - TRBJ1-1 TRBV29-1 TGCAGCGGGCGGGTGAACACTGAAGCTTTCTTT CSGRVNTEAFF
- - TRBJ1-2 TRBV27 TGTGCCAGCAGTTCCTGGGGGGGGGACTATGGCTACACCTTC CASSSWGGDYGYTF
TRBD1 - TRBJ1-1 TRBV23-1 TGCGCCAGCAGATTGGGACAGGGGGGCACTGAAGCTTTCTTT CASRLGQGGTEAFF
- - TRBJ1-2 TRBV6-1 TGTGCCAGCAGTGAAGGAGGGTCTCATGGCTACACCTTC CASSEGGSHGYTF
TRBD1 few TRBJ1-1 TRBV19 TGTGCCAGTAGTCCTCGGGACAGGGATATCACTGAAGCTTTCTTT CASSPRDRDITEAFF
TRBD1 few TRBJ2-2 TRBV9 TGTGCCAGCAGCGCGACAGGGGACACCGGGGAGCTGTTTTTT CASSATGDTGELFF
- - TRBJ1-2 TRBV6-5 TGTGCCAGCAGCCCAGGGGTGGACTATGGCTACACCTTC CASSPGVDYGYTF
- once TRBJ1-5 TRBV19 TGTGCCAGTAAGGGGATACAGGAGTACTACAATCAGCCCCAGCATTTT CASKGIQEYYNQPQHF
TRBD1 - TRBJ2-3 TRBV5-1 TGCGCCAGCAGCCAGGACAGGGGTTACACAGATACGCAGTATTTT CASSQDRGYTDTQYF
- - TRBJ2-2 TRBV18 TGTGCCAGCTCACAGAGGGCCTCCGGGGAGCTGTTTTTT CASSQRASGELFF
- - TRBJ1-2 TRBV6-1 TGTGCCAGCAGTGAAACCAGTTGGGACACCCCTTTAAACTATGGCTACACCTTC CASSETSWDTPLNYGYTF
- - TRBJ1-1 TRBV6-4 TGTGCCAGCAGCCCCGGTATGAACACTGAAGCTTTCTTT CASSPGMNTEAFF
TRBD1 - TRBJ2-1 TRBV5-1 TGCGCCAGCAATCAGGGGGCCGGGGTTACGGATGAGCAGTTCTTC CASNQGAGVTDEQFF
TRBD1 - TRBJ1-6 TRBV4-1 TGCGCCAGCAGCCAAGAAGGAGGACAGGGGATTTTTGAATCACCCCTCCACTTT CASSQEGGQGIFESPLHF
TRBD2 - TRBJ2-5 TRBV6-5 TGTGCCAGCAGTCCCGGTGCCAGCGGGGTGTACTTC CASSPGASGVYF
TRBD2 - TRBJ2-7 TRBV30 TGTGCCTGGAGTGTATATAGCGGGGACTACGAGCAGTACTTC CAWSVYSGDYEQYF
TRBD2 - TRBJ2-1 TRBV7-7 TGTGCTAGCAGCCCCTATGGACTAGGAGGGAATGAGCAGTTCTTC CASSPYGLGGNEQFF
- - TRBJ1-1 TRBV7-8 TGTGCCAGCAGCTTAGTGACGGGGAACACTGAAGCTTTCTTT CASSLVTGNTEAFF
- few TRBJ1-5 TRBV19 TGTGCCAGTAGTATAGAGTCCCAGGGGTGGTATCAGCCCCAGCATTTT CASSIESQGWYQPQHF
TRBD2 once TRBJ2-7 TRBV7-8 TGTGCCAGCAGCTTAGGGGTAGCGGGGGGGCGTGAGCAGTACTTC CASSLGVAGGREQYF
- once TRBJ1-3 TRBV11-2 TGTGCCAGCAGCATAGACAGCGGCTCTGGAAACACCATATATTTT CASSIDSGSGNTIYF
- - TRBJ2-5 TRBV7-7 TGTGCTAGCAGCTTAACAGGGCCAGAGACCCAGTACTTC CASSLTGPETQYF
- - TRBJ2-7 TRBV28 TGTGCCAGCACCCGAGGATACCGGTCCTACGAGCAGTACTTC CASTRGYRSYEQYF
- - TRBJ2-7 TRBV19 TGTGCCAGTAGTATATACGAGAGCTCCTACGAGCAGTACTTC CASSIYESSYEQYF
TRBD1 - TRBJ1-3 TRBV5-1 TGCGCCAGCAGCCTAATTATGACAGGGGGTAAAGGAAACACCATATATTTT CASSLIMTGGKGNTIYF
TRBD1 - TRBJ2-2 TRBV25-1 TGTGCCAGCAGGGACCCCGGGACAGGGGTTTCCGGGGAGCTGTTTTTT CASRDPGTGVSGELFF
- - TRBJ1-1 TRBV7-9 TGTGCCAGCAGCCCCGATGACAGGAACACTGAAGCTTTCTTT CASSPDDRNTEAFF
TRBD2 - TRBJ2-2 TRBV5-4 TGTGCCAGCAGCTTGACTAGCGGGGGGGCAGCCGGGGAGCTGTTTTTT CASSLTSGGAAGELFF
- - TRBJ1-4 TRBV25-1 TGTGCCAGCAGTGAATTTCGGGGGAGTAATGAAAAACTGTTTTTT CASSEFRGSNEKLFF
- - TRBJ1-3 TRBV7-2 TGTGCCAGCAGCTTAGGCCAAACTTCTGGAAACACCATATATTTT CASSLGQTSGNTIYF
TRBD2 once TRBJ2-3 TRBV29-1 TGCAGCGTTGAAGGGGCTAGCGGGGCCACAGATACGCAGTATTTT CSVEGASGATDTQYF
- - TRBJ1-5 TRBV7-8 TGTGCCAGCAGCTTAGCTGGGGGGGGGAACCAGCCCCAGCATTTT CASSLAGGGNQPQHF
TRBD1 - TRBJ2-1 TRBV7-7 TGTGCTAGCAGCCCACAGGGGGCATCCTACAATGAGCAGTTCTTC CASSPQGASYNEQFF
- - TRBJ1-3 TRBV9 TGTGCCAGCAGCGTTTGGGACACGGGACGTGGAAACACCATATATTTT CASSVWDTGRGNTIYF
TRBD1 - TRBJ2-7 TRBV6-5 TGTGCCAGCAGTGGGTCACAGGGGGTCAACGAGCAGTACTTC CASSGSQGVNEQYF
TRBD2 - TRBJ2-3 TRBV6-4 TGTGCCAGCAGTACAGGACTAGCGGGGGGTGATACGCAGTATTTT CASSTGLAGGDTQYF
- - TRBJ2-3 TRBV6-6 TGTGCCAGCAGTAAGGAGGGGACCACAGATACGCAGTATTTT CASSKEGTTDTQYF
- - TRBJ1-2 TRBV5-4 TGTGCCAGCAGCAAGGACAGTAATCCTTATGGCTACACCTTC CASSKDSNPYGYTF
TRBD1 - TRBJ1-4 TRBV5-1 TGCGCCAGCCGGCTGGGACAGGGCCCAAATGAAAAACTGTTTTTT CASRLGQGPNEKLFF
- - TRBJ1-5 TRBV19 TGTGCCAGTTCCCTGCAGGATCTGAATCAGCCCCAGCATTTT CASSLQDLNQPQHF
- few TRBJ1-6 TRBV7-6 TGTGCCAGCAGCTATGACATCAAGTCACCCCTCCACTTT CASSYDIKSPLHF
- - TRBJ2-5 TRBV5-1 TGCGCCAGCAGCCTCCACCCTGGACAGAATCAAGAGACCCAGTACTTC CASSLHPGQNQETQYF
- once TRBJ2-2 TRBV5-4 TGTGCCAGTAGACAGTCGAACACCGGGGAGCTGTTTTTT CASRQSNTGELFF
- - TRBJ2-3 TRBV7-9 TGTGCCAGCAGCCACTCGGGGGGCCGCACAGATACGCAGTATTTT CASSHSGGRTDTQYF
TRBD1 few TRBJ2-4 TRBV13 TGTGCCAGCAGCAGGACAGGGTTAGGGGGTCAGTACTTC CASSRTGLGGQYF
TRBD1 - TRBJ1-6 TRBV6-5 TGTGCCAGCAGTTTCCGGGACAGCTATAATTCACCCCTCCACTTT CASSFRDSYNSPLHF
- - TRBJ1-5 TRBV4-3 TGCGCCAGCAGCCCTGGGCCGTACAATCAGCCCCAGCATTTT CASSPGPYNQPQHF
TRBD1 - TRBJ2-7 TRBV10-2 TGCGCCAGCAGTGAGTCCTCAGGGGGCTTAGGGGAGCAGTACTTC CASSESSGGLGEQYF
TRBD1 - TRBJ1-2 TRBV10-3 TGTGCCACCTGGGACAGGGGGCTAGACTATGGCTACACCTTC CATWDRGLDYGYTF
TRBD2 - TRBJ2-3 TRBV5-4 TGTGCCAGCAGCTTGTCAGGGACTAGCGTTAGCACAGATACGCAGTATTTT CASSLSGTSVSTDTQYF
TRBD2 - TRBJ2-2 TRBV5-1 TGCGCCAGCAGCTTGGCCCCTAGCGGGGAGGGAGCCGGGGAGCTGTTTTTT CASSLAPSGEGAGELFF